The 23 T cell receptor beta chains below all came from one sample that was sequenced in a study of cytomegalovirus exposure and HLA in healthy donors. Amplification used 60 Vbeta primers and 13 Jbeta primers. Clones were sequenced by immunoSEQ multiplex PCR, and TCRdb holds only the in-frame ones, with some missing. This repertoire shows 150,000 to 200,000 clones, more than 65% found once; its top ten account for 4.7%. Input material: PBMCs. The receptors come from a man between 18 and 35 years old in good health and CMV-seropositive.

This chain connects TRBV7-9 to TRBJ2-3; D is possibly TRBD1 (5 bases). Between the trimmed V and J ends, which lost 4 bases and 0 bases, there was a span of 20 bases. CDR1 is SEHNR and CDR2 is FQNEAQ in the germline V gene (reference sequence). The CDR3 is made up of 18 amino acids. The CDR3 protein is CASSSGFSRLNSTDTQYF. Here the CDR3 DNA reads TGTGCCAGCAGCTCAGGGTTTAGCAGGCTTAATAGCACAGATACGCAGTATTTT. The whole variable domain, remainder taken from reference TRBV7-9 and TRBJ2-3, is DTGVSQNPRHKITKRGQNVTFRCDPISEHNRLYWYRQTLGQGPEFLTYFQNEAQLEKSRLLSDRFSAERPKGSFSTLEIQRTEQGDSAMYLCASSSGFSRLNSTDTQYFGPGTRLTVL.

The chain carries TRBV9 and TRBJ2-5; D gene ambiguous. The V gene lost 3 bases and the J gene lost 0 bases, with 9 bases spanning the gap. Germline loops: CDR1 SGDLS, CDR2 YYNGEE. The CDR3 sequence is 14 residues long. The CDR3 here is CASSAGQNQETQYF. The CDR3 DNA reads TGTGCCAGCAGCGCTGGGCAGAACCAAGAGACCCAGTACTTC.

The gene calls are TRBV5-1 and TRBJ2-2, with a weak D call TRBD1 (5 bases). The germline V and J ends were trimmed by 5 bases and 1 base, with 12 bases remaining between them. In germline, CDR1 is SGHRS, CDR2 YFSETQ. The CDR3 runs 15 residues. The CDR3 region has the DNA TGCGCCAGCAGATCCCAGGGTGTGAACACCGGGGAGCTGTTTTTT. It codes for CASRSQGVNTGELFF.

The V and J genes are TRBV11-1 and TRBJ2-7, with 10 bases matching TRBD1. After removal of 5 bases from V and 3 bases from J, the junction contained 7 bases not matched to a gene. This CDR3 has 15 residues. The germline V gene has CDR1 SGHAT and CDR2 FQDESV (reference sequence). CDR3 sequence (DNA): TGTGCCAGCAGCGACGGGACAGGGGAGGGCTACGAGCAGTACGTC. It codes for CASSDGTGEGYEQYV.

The chain uses TRBV5-1 and TRBJ1-2, with a possible D match to TRBD1 (6 bases). The V end was cut by 0 bases, the J end by 4 bases, with 10 bases between. This CDR3 is 14 amino acids long. CDR1 is SGHRS, CDR2 YFSETQ, per germline. CDR3 bases: TGCGCCAGCAGCTTGGAACAGGGTGTCTATGGCTACACCTTC. It translates to CASSLEQGVYGYTF.

This clone was counted a few times. CDR3 region: CASSNPGQGLSNEQFF. The DNA of the CDR3 is TGTGCCAGCAGCAACCCGGGACAGGGTCTTAGCAATGAGCAGTTCTTC. The chain has TRBV5-6 and TRBJ2-1; 9 nucleotides agree with TRBD1. This CDR3 contains 16 residues. Looked up from germline, CDR1 is SGHDT and CDR2 is YYEEEE. With 4 bases clipped from V and 6 bases from J, the junction kept 11 bases outside the gene matches.

This chain connects TRBV7-2 to TRBJ2-1, with 9 bases aligning to TRBD1. V shed 0 bases and J 7 bases; nucleotides not matched to a gene: 7. Per the germline V gene, CDR1 is SGHTA and CDR2 is FQGNSA. The CDR3 has 16 amino acids. CDR3: CASSLAPGTGRNEQFF. The CDR3, as DNA: TGTGCCAGCAGCTTAGCACCCGGGACAGGGAGGAATGAGCAGTTCTTC.

V gene TRBV13 combines with J gene TRBJ2-1; 7 positions match TRBD1. The V gene end was trimmed by 5 bases and the J gene end by 4 bases; junction bases not matched to a gene: 20. The CDR3 extends over 19 amino acids. Germline V CDR1 and CDR2: PRHDT, FYEKMQ (reference sequence). This CDR3 is CASSTSTGTWEGLYNEQFF. CDR3 in DNA: TGTGCCAGCAGCACCTCGACAGGGACCTGGGAAGGTTTGTACAATGAGCAGTTCTTC.

This clone was observed a few times. V and J are TRBV5-1 and TRBJ2-6; tentative D call: TRBD1 (5 bases). V gave up 7 bases and J gave up 4 bases, with 12 bases separating them. This CDR3 is built from 14 residues. CDR1 and CDR2 from the germline V gene are SGHRS and YFSETQ. The CDR3: CASGQGDGANVLTF. As DNA, the CDR3 is TGCGCCAGCGGGCAGGGTGACGGGGCCAACGTCCTGACTTTC.

This clone is deemed medium-sized (0.01 to 0.1%). The genes are TRBV9 and TRBJ2-3; 10 positions match TRBD2. This CDR3 is built from 17 residues. Looked up from germline, CDR1 is SGDLS and CDR2 is YYNGEE. Trimming at V came to 0 bases and at J to 2 bases, leaving 6 bases not matched to a gene. In DNA form, the CDR3 reads TGTGCCAGCAGCGTAGAAGGACTAGCGGATCCCACAGATACGCAGTATTTT. As protein: CASSVEGLADPTDTQYF.

This clone came up a few times. The rearrangement uses TRBV12-5 and TRBJ2-2; 9 bases are a match to TRBD1. CDR1 LGHNT and CDR2 FRNRAP come from the germline V gene. This CDR3 has 14 amino acids. The J segment lost 7 bases and the V segment lost 7 bases, leaving 7 bases of the junction unmatched. As DNA, the CDR3 is TGTGCTAGTGCCAGGGACAGGGTCGGCGGGGAGCTGTTTTTT. This gives the protein CASARDRVGGELFF. The whole variable domain, remainder taken from reference TRBV12-5 and TRBJ2-2, is DARVTQTPRHKVTEMGQEVTMRCQPILGHNTVFWYRQTMMQGLELLAYFRNRAPLDDSGMPKDRFSAEMPDATLATLKIQPSEPRDSAVYFCASARDRVGGELFFGEGSRLTVL.

This clone was found a few times. The DNA for the CDR3 is TGTGCCAGCAGCCAGAGGGACAGGTCCCGTGAAGCTTTCTTT. Residues: CASSQRDRSREAFF. The V and J genes are TRBV4-2 and TRBJ1-1; the match to TRBD1 covers 8 bases. With V trimmed by 3 bases and J by 7 bases, 7 bases remained unmatched. Germline CDR1 and CDR2: LGHNA and YNFKEQ. This CDR3 is 14 amino acids long.

The genes are TRBV5-1 and TRBJ2-3; 13 nucleotides match TRBD2. The germline V gene has CDR1 SGHRS and CDR2 YFSETQ. V lost 0 bases, J lost 5 bases, and 12 bases stayed unmatched. The CDR3 totals 19 residues. The chain's CDR3 is CASSLGVGRLAGGKDTQYF. CDR3 sequence (DNA): TGCGCCAGCAGCTTGGGGGTTGGGCGACTAGCGGGAGGAAAAGATACGCAGTATTTT.

The rearrangement uses TRBV5-1 and TRBJ2-1, with 9 bases identical to TRBD2. Germline assignment: CDR1 SGHRS and CDR2 YFSETQ. The V segment lost 2 bases and the J segment 4 bases; nucleotides outside the gene matches: 7. The CDR3 contains 16 residues. CDR3 DNA sequence: TGCGCCAGCAGCTTTGGCGGGGGGGGAGAATACAATGAGCAGTTCTTC. It is translated as CASSFGGGGEYNEQFF.

The chain carries TRBV5-4 and TRBJ2-7; 8 bases agree with TRBD1. The CDR3 covers 13 residues. Germline CDR1 reads SGHNT; CDR2 reads YYREEE (reference sequence). Trimming cost V 3 bases and J 7 bases; bases outside gene matches: 6. DNA of the CDR3: TGTGCCAGCAGCTCAGGACAGGGCCTAGAGCAGTACGTC. Its translation is CASSSGQGLEQYV.

The V call is TRBV5-1, the J call TRBJ2-1; 7 bases line up with TRBD2. The germline V gene encodes CDR1 SGHRS and CDR2 YFSETQ. Germline trimming cut 0 bases from V and 4 bases from J; bases unmatched to any gene: 7. The length of the CDR3 is 16 residues. CDR3 in amino acids: CASSLEGGGRYNEQFF. The CDR3 DNA sequence: TGCGCCAGCAGCTTGGAGGGCGGGGGTAGGTACAATGAGCAGTTCTTC.

The CDR3 spells CASSEGGTQYF. The CDR3 DNA reads TGTGCCAGCAGTGAGGGGGGGACCCAGTACTTC. V and J are TRBV2 and TRBJ2-5, with a possible D match to TRBD2 (6 bases). The V gene's germline CDR1 is SNHLY and CDR2 FYNNEI. V lost 3 bases to trimming and J lost 7 bases, with 6 bases between them. The CDR3 has 11 amino acids.

There are a few counts of this clone. The V gene is TRBV6-5, the J gene TRBJ1-2, with 8 bases that match TRBD1. The V gene's germline CDR1 is MNHEY and CDR2 SVGAGI. The V and J ends lost 2 bases and 8 bases, in that order; junction bases with no gene match: 13. The CDR3 covers 16 residues. The DNA of the CDR3 is TGTGCCAGCAGTTACGACGAATCACGGACAGGGTCGGGCTACACCTTC. As protein: CASSYDESRTGSGYTF.

This clone has only one observation. The germline gene is not matched at one end of the junction; a read error may be the cause. J is TRBJ2-1 and V is TRBV19, with D perhaps TRBD1 (6 bases). The CDR3 is 15 amino acids. Germline V gene lookup returns CDR1 LNHDA and CDR2 SQIVND (reference sequence). The CDR3 coding sequence is TGTGCCAGCAGACCGGGGACAATCTCCTCCAATGAGCAGTTCTTC. Its translation: CASRPGTISSNEQFF.

This clone was seen a few times. This chain connects TRBV5-4 to TRBJ1-1; the D gene is possibly TRBD1 (5 bases). This CDR3 comprises 15 residues. V dropped 4 bases and J dropped 1 base, with 14 bases sitting between them. Germline V lookup: CDR1 SGHNT, CDR2 YYREEE (reference sequence). CDR3 sequence: CASSRSGSGNTEAFF. The CDR3 nucleotides are TGTGCCAGCAGCAGGTCAGGGTCGGGGAACACTGAAGCTTTCTTT.

This clone has only a few counts. The chain is built from TRBV6-1 and TRBJ2-1; TRBD2 agrees at 8 bases. The length of the CDR3 is 15 residues. Germline assignment: CDR1 MNHNS and CDR2 SASEGT. The junction had 13 bases not matched to a gene; V was cut back by 7 bases and J by 8 bases. CDR3 sequence reads: CASTVSGVRWDEQFF. CDR3 coding DNA: TGTGCCAGCACCGTTAGCGGGGTGAGGTGGGATGAGCAGTTCTTC.

The rearrangement links TRBV5-1 to TRBJ2-5; TRBD2 aligns across 12 bases. Trimming took 0 bases from V and 1 from J; bases not matched to a gene: 4. The CDR3 is 17 residues long. Germline CDR1 SGHRS, CDR2 YFSETQ. CDR3 nucleotide sequence: TGCGCCAGCAGCTTGGGAGGGACTAGCGGGTCCCAAGAGACCCAGTACTTC. Amino acid sequence: CASSLGGTSGSQETQYF. Combining the CDR3 with reference TRBV5-1 and TRBJ2-5 gives the whole variable domain KAGVTQTPRYLIKTRGQQVTLSCSPISGHRSVSWYQQTPGQGLQFLFEYFSETQRNKGNFPGRFSGRQFSNSRSEMNVSTLELGDSALYLCASSLGGTSGSQETQYFGPGTRLLVL.

This clone was observed a handful of times. The gene calls are TRBV28 and TRBJ1-6; 7 bases map to TRBD1. The J segment lost 6 bases and the V segment lost 5 bases, leaving 7 bases of the junction unmatched. The CDR3 totals 15 residues. Germline V gene sequence: CDR1 MDHEN, CDR2 SYDVKM. CDR3 in amino acids: CASSATGAGNSPLHF. The CDR3 region has the DNA TGTGCCAGCAGTGCCACAGGGGCGGGTAATTCACCCCTCCACTTT.